The present T cell receptor (beta chain) was sequenced within a study of beta chain features in type 1 diabetes. Without exception, sorted populations had purity beyond 95%. This clone appeared a few times. Its antigen is undetermined. The CDR3 extends over 14 amino acids. V lost 0 bases, J lost 3 bases, and 0 bases stayed unmatched. The V gene's germline CDR1 is SGHRS and CDR2 YFSETQ. The study reverse transcribed the entire isolated RNA, so it sequenced expressed TCRB transcripts. Libraries were prepared by immunoSEQ multiplex PCR; TCRdb keeps only in-frame clonotypes and omits some of them. The sample consists of around 280,000 clones, approximately 16% of them appearing once. Points from the study as a whole: The naive, central memory and Treg TCRB repertoires showed an apparent similarity that was greater among patients than among healthy donors. All four CD4+ subsets of Type 1 diabetes patients contained TCRB CDR3s that were moderately but significantly shorter. For TCRB rearrangement, an influence of HLA type remained unresolved here.

The source of this sequence is a man aged 18-30 years with type 1 diabetes. What was sequenced was naive CD4+ T cells from blood. The chain combines TRBV5-1 with TRBJ1-2; 9 bases map to TRBD1. The CDR3 protein is CASSLGTGDYGYTF. CDR3 in DNA: TGCGCCAGCAGCTTGGGGACAGGGGACTATGGCTACACCTTC.